What follows are 5 T cell receptor beta chains derived from one specimen sequenced in a study of cytomegalovirus exposure and HLA in healthy donors. Primers for the PCR totalled 60 Vbeta and 13 Jbeta. Data came from immunoSEQ multiplex PCR; TCRdb stores just in-frame clones and leaves some out. Here the sample spans fewer than 80,000 clones, less than 85% being singletons. The specimen sequenced was PBMCs. The receptors here all came from a woman in her 30s in good health and CMV-seronegative.

This clone was recorded once. This sequence joins TRBV29-1 and TRBJ2-5; 13 positions match TRBD2. The trim removed 0 bases at V and 4 bases at J, leaving 5 bases unmatched. CDR1 is SQVTM, CDR2 ANQGSEA, per germline. This CDR3 has 16 residues. The CDR3 here is CSVEDQTSGRGETQYF. DNA of the CDR3: TGCAGCGTTGAAGATCAAACTAGCGGGAGGGGAGAGACCCAGTACTTC. The whole variable domain, remainder taken from reference TRBV29-1 and TRBJ2-5, is SAVISQKPSRDICQRGTSLTIQCQVDSQVTMMFWYRQQPGQSLTLIATANQGSEATYESGFVIDKFPISRPNLTFSTLTVSNMSPEDSSIYLCSVEDQTSGRGETQYFGPGTRLLVL.

This clone was recorded only once. V is TRBV2 and J is TRBJ2-5; 9 nucleotides agree with TRBD1. The germline gives CDR1 SNHLY, CDR2 FYNNEI. This CDR3 comprises 14 residues. J lost 6 bases, V lost 8 bases, and 10 bases had no gene match. The CDR3 reads CASPGQGRMQTQYF. CDR3 sequence (DNA): TGTGCCAGCCCGGGACAGGGTAGGATGCAGACCCAGTACTTC.

The CDR3 DNA reads TGTGCCACCAGCAGAGTAGCGGAAATCCAAGAGACCCAGTACTTC. The encoded protein is CATSRVAEIQETQYF. V usage is TRBV15 and J usage is TRBJ2-5, with a weak D call TRBD2 (6 bases). Deletions cut 1 base from V and 1 base from J, with 10 bases between. In germline, CDR1 is LNHNV, CDR2 YYDKDF (reference sequence). CDR3 size: 15 residues.

The rearrangement uses TRBV6-5 and TRBJ1-3; D perhaps matches TRBD1 (5 bases). Germline V lookup: CDR1 MNHEY, CDR2 SVGAGI. The CDR3 length is 15 residues. Trimming pared 2 bases from V and 0 bases from J, leaving 8 bases between. In nucleotides, the CDR3 is TGTGCCAGCAGTTACCGACAGAGCTCTGGAAACACCATATATTTT. Amino acid sequence: CASSYRQSSGNTIYF.

J is TRBJ2-7 and V is TRBV7-9; 10 positions agree with TRBD1. This CDR3 region has 14 residues. V dropped 4 bases and J dropped 6; count of bases not matched to a gene: 6. The germline CDR1 and CDR2 sequences are SEHNR and FQNEAQ (reference sequence). In DNA, the CDR3 is TGTGCCAGCAGCTCGGGACAGGGGTTTGCCGAGCAGTACTTC. It yields the protein CASSSGQGFAEQYF.